This entry is about one T cell receptor beta chain. This entry is derived from a study of blood T cell repertoires in COVID-19. Study-level information: T cells, B-cell-depleted T cells, or PBMCs provided the cDNA or gDNA that served as material.

Assay used: immunoSEQ multiplex PCR; TCRdb lists only in-frame clones, some missing. The sample consists of some 210,000 clones, 89% of them appearing once. V dropped 4 bases and J dropped 4 bases, with 10 bases sitting between them. This CDR3 region has 13 residues. Input material: peripheral blood. This sequence joins TRBV12-3 or TRBV12-4 and TRBJ1-1; weak D call: TRBD1 (5 bases). This sequence originates from a woman between 35 and 50 years old with acute or convalescent COVID-19. The CDR3 here is CASSSRQLTEAFF. In nucleotides, the CDR3 is TGTGCCAGCAGTTCGCGACAGCTCACTGAAGCTTTCTTT.